This TCR beta chain is drawn from a study of blood T cell repertoires in COVID-19. Study in general: COVID-19 samples, acute and convalescent, were from the United States, Italy and Spain.

V lost 7 bases to trimming and J lost 8 bases, with 14 bases between them. The CDR3 length is 12 residues. Germline CDR1 SQVTM, CDR2 ANQGSEA. Data came from immunoSEQ multiplex PCR; TCRdb stores just in-frame clones and leaves some out. The table records 70,000 to 100,000 clones, 70% to 85% of them present only once. The origin of this receptor is a woman aged 45-65 years with acute or convalescent COVID-19. Input material: peripheral blood. The chain joins TRBV29-1 to TRBJ1-4; possibly TRBD1 for D (5 bases). CDR3 coding DNA: TGCAGCGCCTCAACGGGGGTCGAAAAACTGTTTTTT. Its translation is CSASTGVEKLFF. The complete variable domain, with remaining parts taken from reference TRBV29-1 and TRBJ1-4, reads SAVISQKPSRDICQRGTSLTIQCQVDSQVTMMFWYRQQPGQSLTLIATANQGSEATYESGFVIDKFPISRPNLTFSTLTVSNMSPEDSSIYLCSASTGVEKLFFGSGTQLSVL.